This T cell receptor (beta chain) was obtained from a study of control samples from healthy donors and cancer patients. The ends lost 0 bases at V and 7 bases at J; junction bases unmatched: 6. In germline, CDR1 is SGHNT, CDR2 YENEEA. The CDR3 is made up of 16 amino acids. The protocol was immunoSEQ multiplex PCR, while the TCRdb copy is restricted to in-frame clones and leaves out a portion. The table includes 90,000 to 150,000 clones, 70% to 90% detected once. The sample taken for sequencing was blood. The chain uses TRBV11-3 and TRBJ2-1, with 10 bases fitting TRBD1. This receptor was obtained from a man in his fifties in good health. This chain's CDR3 is CASSLEGTGVRNEQFF. CDR3 DNA sequence: TGTGCCAGCAGCTTAGAGGGGACAGGGGTCAGAAATGAGCAGTTCTTC.